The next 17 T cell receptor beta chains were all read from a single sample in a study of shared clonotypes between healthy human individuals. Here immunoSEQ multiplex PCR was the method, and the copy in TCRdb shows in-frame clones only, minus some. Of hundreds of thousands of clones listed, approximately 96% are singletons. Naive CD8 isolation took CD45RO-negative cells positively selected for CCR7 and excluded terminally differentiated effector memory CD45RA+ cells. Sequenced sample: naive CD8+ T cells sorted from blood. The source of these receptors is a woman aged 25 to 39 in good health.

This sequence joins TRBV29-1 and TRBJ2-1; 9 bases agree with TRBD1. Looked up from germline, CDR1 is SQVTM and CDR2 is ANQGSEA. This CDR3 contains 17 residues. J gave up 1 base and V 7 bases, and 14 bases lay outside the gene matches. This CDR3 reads CSAQGDRAANSYNEQFF. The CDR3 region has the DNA TGCAGCGCTCAAGGGGACAGGGCTGCTAATTCCTACAATGAGCAGTTCTTC.

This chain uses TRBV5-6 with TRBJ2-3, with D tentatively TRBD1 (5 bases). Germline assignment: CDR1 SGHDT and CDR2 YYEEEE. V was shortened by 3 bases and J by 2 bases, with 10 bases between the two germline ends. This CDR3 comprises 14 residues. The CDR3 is CASSWQGFTDTQYF. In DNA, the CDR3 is TGTGCCAGCAGCTGGCAGGGTTTCACAGATACGCAGTATTTT.

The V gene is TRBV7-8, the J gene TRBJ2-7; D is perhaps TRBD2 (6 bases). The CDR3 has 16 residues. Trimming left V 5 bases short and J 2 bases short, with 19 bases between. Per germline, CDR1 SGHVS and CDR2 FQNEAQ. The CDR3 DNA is TGTGCCAGCAGCCCCCGCCTAGGGACTCAAACCTACGAGCAGTACTTC. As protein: CASSPRLGTQTYEQYF.

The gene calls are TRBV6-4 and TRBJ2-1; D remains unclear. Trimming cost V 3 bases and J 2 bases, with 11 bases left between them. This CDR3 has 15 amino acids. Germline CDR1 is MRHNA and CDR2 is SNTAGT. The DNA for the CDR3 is TGTGCCAGCAGTGAAGGAAAAGGAGCCTACAATGAGCAGTTCTTC. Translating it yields CASSEGKGAYNEQFF.

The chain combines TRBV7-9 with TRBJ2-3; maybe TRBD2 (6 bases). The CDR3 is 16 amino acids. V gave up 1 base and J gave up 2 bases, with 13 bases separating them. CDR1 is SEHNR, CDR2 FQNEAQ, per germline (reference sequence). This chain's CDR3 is CASSLGLGGFTDTQYF. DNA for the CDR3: TGTGCCAGCAGCTTAGGACTGGGAGGATTCACAGATACGCAGTATTTT.

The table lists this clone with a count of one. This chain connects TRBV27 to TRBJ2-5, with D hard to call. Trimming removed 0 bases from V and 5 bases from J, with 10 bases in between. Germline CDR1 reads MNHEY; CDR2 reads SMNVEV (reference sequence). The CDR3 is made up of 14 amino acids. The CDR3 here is CASSLSSRVETQYF. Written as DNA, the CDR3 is TGTGCCAGCAGTTTATCGAGTAGGGTGGAGACCCAGTACTTC.

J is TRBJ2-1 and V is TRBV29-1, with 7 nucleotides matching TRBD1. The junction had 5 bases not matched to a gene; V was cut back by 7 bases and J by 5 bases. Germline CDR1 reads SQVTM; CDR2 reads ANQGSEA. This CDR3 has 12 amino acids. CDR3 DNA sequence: TGCAGCGCCGGGGACAGAGACAATGAGCAGTTCTTC. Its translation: CSAGDRDNEQFF.

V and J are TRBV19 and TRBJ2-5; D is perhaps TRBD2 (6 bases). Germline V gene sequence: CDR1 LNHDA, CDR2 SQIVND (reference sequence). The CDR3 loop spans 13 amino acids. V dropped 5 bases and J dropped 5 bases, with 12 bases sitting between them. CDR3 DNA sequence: TGTGCCAGTAGTTGGGAGGAGGAGGAGACCCAGTACTTC. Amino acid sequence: CASSWEEEETQYF.

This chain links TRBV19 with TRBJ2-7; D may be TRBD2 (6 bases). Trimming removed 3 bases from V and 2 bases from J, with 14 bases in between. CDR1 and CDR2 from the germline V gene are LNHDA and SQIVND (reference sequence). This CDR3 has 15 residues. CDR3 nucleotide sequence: TGTGCCAGTAGTATCGATGTTAGCGGAACCTACGAGCAGTACTTC. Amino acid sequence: CASSIDVSGTYEQYF.

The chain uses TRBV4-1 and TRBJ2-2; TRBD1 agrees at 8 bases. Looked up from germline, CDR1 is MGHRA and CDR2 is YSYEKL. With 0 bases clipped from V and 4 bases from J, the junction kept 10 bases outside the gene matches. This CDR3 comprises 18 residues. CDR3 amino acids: CASSQETGVILGTGELFF. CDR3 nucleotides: TGCGCCAGCAGCCAAGAGACAGGGGTGATTCTCGGCACCGGGGAGCTGTTTTTT.

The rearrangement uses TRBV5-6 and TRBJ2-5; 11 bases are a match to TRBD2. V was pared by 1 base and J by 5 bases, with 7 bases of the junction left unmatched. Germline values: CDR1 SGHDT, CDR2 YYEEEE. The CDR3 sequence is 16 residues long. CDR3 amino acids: CASSLTASGGRETQYF. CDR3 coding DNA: TGTGCCAGCAGCTTGACGGCTAGCGGGGGGAGGGAGACCCAGTACTTC.

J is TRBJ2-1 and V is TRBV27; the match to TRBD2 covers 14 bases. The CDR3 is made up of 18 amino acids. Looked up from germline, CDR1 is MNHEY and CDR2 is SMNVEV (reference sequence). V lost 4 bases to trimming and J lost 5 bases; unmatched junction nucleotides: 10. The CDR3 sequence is CASSSYSLTSGRDNEQFF. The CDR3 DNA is TGTGCCAGCAGTTCTTATTCACTGACTAGCGGGAGGGACAATGAGCAGTTCTTC.

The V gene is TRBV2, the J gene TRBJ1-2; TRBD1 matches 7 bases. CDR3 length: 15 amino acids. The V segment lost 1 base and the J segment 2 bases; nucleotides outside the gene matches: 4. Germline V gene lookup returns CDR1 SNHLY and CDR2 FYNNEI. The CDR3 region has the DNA TGTGCCAGCAGTGAAGAGGGGGCCTTGAACTATGGCTACACCTTC. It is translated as CASSEEGALNYGYTF.

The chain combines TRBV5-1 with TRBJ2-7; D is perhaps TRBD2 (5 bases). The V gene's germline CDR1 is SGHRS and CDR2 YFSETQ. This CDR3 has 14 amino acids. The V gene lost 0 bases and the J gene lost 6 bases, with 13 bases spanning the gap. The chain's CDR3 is CASSLGGEGGEQYF. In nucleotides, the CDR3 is TGCGCCAGCAGCTTGGGGGGTGAGGGCGGCGAGCAGTACTTC.

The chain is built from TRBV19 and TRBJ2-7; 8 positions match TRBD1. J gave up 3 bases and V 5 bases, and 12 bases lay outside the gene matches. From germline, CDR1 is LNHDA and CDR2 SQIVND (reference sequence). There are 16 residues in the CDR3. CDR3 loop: CASSLPGQETFYEQYF. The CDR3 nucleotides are TGTGCCAGTAGTCTCCCGGGACAGGAGACTTTCTACGAGCAGTACTTC.

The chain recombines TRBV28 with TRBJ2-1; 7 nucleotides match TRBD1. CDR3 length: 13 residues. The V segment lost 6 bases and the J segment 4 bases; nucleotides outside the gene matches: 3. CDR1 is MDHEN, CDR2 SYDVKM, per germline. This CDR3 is CASRRGRYNEQFF. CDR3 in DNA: TGTGCCAGCAGAAGGGGGCGGTACAATGAGCAGTTCTTC.

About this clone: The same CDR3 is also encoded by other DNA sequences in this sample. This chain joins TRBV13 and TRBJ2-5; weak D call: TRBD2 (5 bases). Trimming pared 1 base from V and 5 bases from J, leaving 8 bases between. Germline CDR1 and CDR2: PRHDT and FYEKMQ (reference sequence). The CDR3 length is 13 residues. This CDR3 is CASSLEGGETQYF. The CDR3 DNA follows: TGTGCCAGCAGCTTAGAGGGCGGGGAGACCCAGTACTTC.